This TCR beta chain was identified during a study of T cell clones after liver transplantation. About the study: Immunosuppression withdrawal was tried within 2 years after liver transplantation in this trial. Blood was drawn pre-transplant, before withdrawal, and after full or failed withdrawal. Graft-donor-reactive sequences were compared with third-party-reactive TCRbeta sequences from pre-transplant mixed lymphocyte reactions. Broader study findings: These preliminary findings come from unstandardized post-transplant sampling times.

Turning to this clone: Its antigen is unknown.

Repertoires were generated with immunoSEQ multiplex PCR, while TCRdb's copy carries only in-frame clones and drops some. The sample has 99,000 or so clones; 75% to 85% are singletons. The CDR3 is 14 amino acids. Germline values: CDR1 KGHSH, CDR2 LQKENI. Trimming removed 6 bases from V and 3 bases from J, with 12 bases in between. The rearrangement joins TRBV18 to TRBJ2-1; D not resolved. The sequence came from a human donor who received a liver transplant. Source: CD4+ T cells from blood, taken before liver transplant. DNA for the CDR3: TGTGCCAGCTCCCCAGTTTCGGGCTACAATGAGCAGTTCTTC. Translation gives CASSPVSGYNEQFF.